What follows are 10 T cell receptor beta chains derived from one specimen sequenced in a study of OX40 agonist ivuxolimab in advanced cancers. Assay used: immunoSEQ multiplex PCR; TCRdb lists only in-frame clones, some missing. The sample lists about 68,000 clones; about 90% were seen once. The source material was CD4+ or CD8+ T cells sorted from blood, sampled in a trial of the OX40 agonist ivuxolimab. Every receptor here comes from an adult with an advanced solid tumor such as melanoma, head and neck, liver or kidney cancer.

The V gene is TRBV19, the J gene TRBJ1-3; D possibly corresponds to TRBD1 (6 bases). This CDR3 is built from 15 residues. Germline CDR1 is LNHDA and CDR2 is SQIVND (reference sequence). Trimming pared 6 bases from V and 5 bases from J, leaving 17 bases between. CDR3 sequence: CASSEGGQIRNTIYF. The CDR3 DNA sequence: TGTGCCAGTAGCGAGGGCGGACAGATAAGAAACACCATATATTTT.

V is TRBV15 and J is TRBJ2-7; possible D gene TRBD2, 7 bases. The ends were cut back, 0 bases at V and 6 bases at J, with 21 bases in the middle. The CDR3 length is 17 residues. Per the germline V gene, CDR1 is LNHNV and CDR2 is YYDKDF (reference sequence). The CDR3 is CATSRELVVQGRGEQYF. DNA of the CDR3: TGTGCCACCAGCAGAGAGTTGGTGGTTCAGGGGAGGGGCGAGCAGTACTTC.

V usage is TRBV9 and J usage is TRBJ1-1, with D hard to call. This CDR3 is built from 15 residues. Germline CDR1 reads SGDLS; CDR2 reads YYNGEE. With 4 bases removed from V and 1 base from J, the gap between germline ends came to 14 bases. The CDR3 region has the DNA TGTGCCAGCAGCCCTCCCAGTCGGCAGAACACTGAAGCTTTCTTT. Translating it yields CASSPPSRQNTEAFF.

CDR3 sequence (DNA): TGTGCCAGCAGCCTCCTCCCTAGCGGCTCCTACGAGCAGTACTTC. It translates to CASSLLPSGSYEQYF. The J gene is TRBJ2-5, the V gene TRBV14, with 7 bases aligning to TRBD2. The J call may be faulty, since TRBJ2-7 better matches the DNA end. CDR3 length: 15 amino acids. The germline CDR1 and CDR2 sequences are SGHDN and FVKESK.

The chain employs TRBV7-3 and TRBJ2-2; 7 nucleotides align to TRBD1. V lost 1 base, J lost 9 bases, and 14 bases stayed unmatched. The CDR3 consists of 17 residues. Germline V lookup: CDR1 SGHTA, CDR2 FQGTGA. This chain's CDR3 is CASSLSVGTGVDRELFF. CDR3 DNA: TGTGCCAGCAGCTTAAGCGTAGGAACAGGGGTGGATCGGGAGCTGTTTTTT.

This sequence joins TRBV29-1 and TRBJ2-2; the match to TRBD1 covers 11 bases. Trimming at V came to 6 bases and at J to 5 bases, leaving 5 bases not matched to a gene. The germline V gene has CDR1 SQVTM and CDR2 ANQGSEA. CDR3 length equals 14 residues. CDR3 in amino acids: CSVRDRGLTGELFF. The CDR3 DNA is TGCAGCGTCAGGGACAGGGGGTTAACCGGGGAGCTGTTTTTT.

The V and J genes are TRBV19 and TRBJ2-3; D gene uncertain. CDR1 and CDR2 from the germline V gene are LNHDA and SQIVND (reference sequence). CDR3 length: 12 amino acids. V lost 4 bases and J 0 bases, leaving 2 bases between the germline ends. CDR3 amino acids: CASSTSTDTQYF. The CDR3 coding sequence is TGTGCCAGTAGTACCAGCACAGATACGCAGTATTTT.

CDR3 amino acids: CASSLGQGISPLHF. Written as DNA, the CDR3 is TGTGCCAGCAGCTTAGGACAGGGTATTTCACCCCTCCACTTT. V gene TRBV11-2 combines with J gene TRBJ1-6; TRBD1 matches at 7 bases. CDR1 and CDR2 (germline): SGHAT, FQNNGV. This CDR3 is 14 amino acids long. V was clipped by 1 base and J by 9 bases; unmatched bases: 3.

There are a few counts of this clone. The chain has TRBV30 and TRBJ1-5; D gene ambiguous. CDR1 is GTSNPN, CDR2 SVGIG, per germline (reference sequence). V lost 0 bases and J 4 bases, leaving 4 bases between the germline ends. The CDR3 is 12 residues long. The CDR3 DNA reads TGTGCCTGGAGTGTAGGAAATCAGCCCCAGCATTTT. Translation: CAWSVGNQPQHF.

This sequence joins TRBV18 and TRBJ1-3, with D hard to call. Trimming removed 0 bases at V and 0 bases at J, with 9 bases between. CDR3 size: 16 residues. CDR1 and CDR2 (germline): KGHSH, LQKENI. DNA of the CDR3: TGTGCCAGCTCACCACCTGCCTGGGTCTCTGGAAACACCATATATTTT. Amino acid sequence: CASSPPAWVSGNTIYF.